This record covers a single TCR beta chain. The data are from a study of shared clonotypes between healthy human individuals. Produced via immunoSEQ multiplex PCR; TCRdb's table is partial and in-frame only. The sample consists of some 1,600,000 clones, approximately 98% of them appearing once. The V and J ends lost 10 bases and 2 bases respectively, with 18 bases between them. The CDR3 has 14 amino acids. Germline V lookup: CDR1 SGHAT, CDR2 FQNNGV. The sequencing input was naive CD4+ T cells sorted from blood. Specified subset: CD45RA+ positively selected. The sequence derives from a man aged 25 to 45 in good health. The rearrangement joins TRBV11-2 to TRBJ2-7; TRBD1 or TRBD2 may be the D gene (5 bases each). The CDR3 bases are TGTGCCACCTCGGGACCCAGGATTCCCTACGAGCAGTACTTC. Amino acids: CATSGPRIPYEQYF. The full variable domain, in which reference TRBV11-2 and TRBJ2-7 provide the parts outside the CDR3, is EAGVAQSPRYKIIEKRQSVAFWCNPISGHATLYWYQQILGQGPKLLIQFQNNGVVDDSQLPKDRFSAERLKGVDSTLKIQPAKLEDSAVYLCATSGPRIPYEQYFGPGTRLTVT.